Here is one T cell receptor beta chain with its context. Its antigen is currently unknown. The CDR3 runs to 11 residues. Germline V gives CDR1 MDHEN, CDR2 SYDVKM. These data belong to a study of T-cell memory formation after mild COVID-19. Regarding the study as a whole: Day 15 to 85 contractors were CD4/CD8 balanced; later expanders leaned CD4+. The study detected some responding clones in pre-infection memory, suggesting cross-reactive memory joined.

TCRdb re-called the 5' RACE reads through MiXCR, storing one row per CDR3 protein. The data show about 57,000 distinct CDR3 sequences, with more than 10% seen just once and 20% to 25% held by the top ten. The sample was PBMCs or a T cell subset sorted from them (not recorded which). The V and J genes are TRBV28 and TRBJ1-4; TRBD1 matches at 9 bases. The TCR was taken from a man between 18 and 35 years old who had mild COVID-19 (a few samples of this study predate the infection). Cell type and time point are not known. The CDR3 loop reads CATGGEGKLFF. For the CDR3, the DNA is TGTGCTACAGGGGGCGAGGGAAAACTGTTTTTT.